Included here is one T cell receptor (beta chain) sequence, with context. What it recognizes is unknown. Samples came from axillary lymph nodes draining the breast cancer. The data derive from a study of breast tumors, draining lymph nodes, adjacent tissues. The J segment lost 7 bases and the V segment lost 5 bases, leaving 9 bases of the junction unmatched. This CDR3 spans 14 amino acids. Germline values: CDR1 LNHDA, CDR2 SQIVND (reference sequence). Overall study findings and caveats: Data fit most tumor T cells coming from lymph node, expanding in tumor. Tumor TCR diversity was below lymph nodes but above nontumor tissue. The lymph node origin of tumor T cells was framed as consistent with a hypothesis, not demonstrated.

TCRdb independently ran MiXCR on the multiplex PCR reads; one entry per CDR3 protein. The sample shows 150,000 to 200,000 distinct CDR3 sequences, around a third of them seen only once. The sequence was obtained from a female donor with breast cancer. Some clones in this sample may be carry-over from other donors' samples. The chain joins TRBV19 to TRBJ1-2; 8 nucleotides match TRBD1. Material for sequencing was axillary lymph node tissue. The CDR3 DNA is TGTGCCAGTAGTCTCGGGGGACAGGCAAGTGGCTACACCTTC. Its translation: CASSLGGQASGYTF.